These 21 T cell receptor beta chains share one sample of origin, sequenced in a study of blood T cell repertoires in COVID-19. Repertoires were generated with immunoSEQ multiplex PCR, while TCRdb's copy carries only in-frame clones and drops some. This sample has about 200,000 clones, with about nine tenths found just once. Input material: PBMCs or T cells enriched from blood (not recorded which). These receptor sequences come from a woman under 40 who had recovered from COVID-19.

In its sample, this clone was seen many times. The rearrangement links TRBV19 to TRBJ2-7; possibly TRBD1 for D (5 bases). Between the trimmed V and J ends, which lost 5 bases and 0 bases, there was a span of 11 bases. CDR1 and CDR2 from the germline V gene are LNHDA and SQIVND (reference sequence). The CDR3 sequence is 14 residues long. Written as DNA, the CDR3 is TGTGCCAGTAGTCATACAGGAGTCTCCTACGAGCAGTACTTC. Amino acid sequence: CASSHTGVSYEQYF. The complete variable domain, with remaining parts taken from reference TRBV19 and TRBJ2-7, reads DGGITQSPKYLFRKEGQNVTLSCEQNLNHDAMYWYRQDPGQGLRLIYYSQIVNDFQKGDIAEGYSVSREKKESFPLTVTSAQKNPTAFYLCASSHTGVSYEQYFGPGTRLTVT.

This clone was observed a single time. V is TRBV18 and J is TRBJ1-2; D is unclear. This CDR3 is 13 amino acids long. Germline-derived CDR1 and CDR2 are KGHSH and LQKENI. V was clipped by 6 bases and J by 4 bases, with 12 bases between them. The CDR3 region has the DNA TGTGCCAGCTCCCCGCCGGGATCCTATGGCTACACCTTC. It yields the protein CASSPPGSYGYTF.

This chain joins TRBV5-8 and TRBJ2-3; D unresolved. The V end was cut by 4 bases, the J end by 10 bases, with 16 bases between. Looked up from germline, CDR1 is SGHTS and CDR2 is YDEGEE. The CDR3 extends over 13 amino acids. As DNA, the CDR3 is TGTGCCAGCAGCCCCCACAGTGGGTTTGCGCAGTATTTT. It translates to CASSPHSGFAQYF.

A word on this clone: A read error may account for a junction end that differs from germline. The gene calls are TRBV24-1 and TRBJ2-5; TRBD1 is a possible D gene (6 bases). CDR3 length: 14 amino acids. Germline values: CDR1 KGHDR, CDR2 SFDVKD. The CDR3 is CATSGQSLQETQYF. The CDR3 DNA follows: TGTGCCACTAGTGGACAGAGCCTCCAAGAGACCCAGTACTTC.

The chain employs TRBV5-1 and TRBJ2-1; D ambiguous. Looked up from germline, CDR1 is SGHRS and CDR2 is YFSETQ. This CDR3 comprises 14 residues. The V end lost 3 bases, the J end lost 8 bases, and 15 bases lay between the germline ends. The CDR3 nucleotides read TGCGCCAGCAGCTCCCGACTCCCCTCCGATGAGCAGTTCTTC. This translates into CASSSRLPSDEQFF.

V gene TRBV30 combines with J gene TRBJ2-3; 7 bases line up with TRBD1. V lost 1 base to trimming and J lost 2 bases; unmatched junction nucleotides: 9. Germline loops: CDR1 GTSNPN, CDR2 SVGIG (reference sequence). The CDR3 consists of 16 residues. CDR3 protein: CAWSEGARHLTDTQYF. CDR3 DNA sequence: TGTGCCTGGAGTGAGGGGGCGAGACATCTCACAGATACGCAGTATTTT.

This rearrangement joins TRBV29-1 to TRBJ2-7; the match to TRBD2 covers 9 bases. CDR1 is SQVTM and CDR2 is ANQGSEA in the germline V gene. The CDR3 is made up of 12 amino acids. V lost 6 bases to trimming and J lost 7 bases; unmatched junction nucleotides: 7. The CDR3 is CSVSSGGQEQYF. CDR3 bases: TGCAGCGTCTCAAGCGGGGGGCAGGAGCAGTACTTC.

This rearrangement joins TRBV6-5 to TRBJ2-7; tentatively, D is TRBD2 (5 bases). Germline V gene data show CDR1 as MNHEY and CDR2 as SVGAGI. V gave up 6 bases and J gave up 3 bases, with 12 bases separating them. This CDR3 comprises 13 residues. The CDR3 reads CASRDRGNYEQYF. As DNA, the CDR3 is TGTGCCAGCAGGGACCGGGGAAACTACGAGCAGTACTTC.

The chain carries TRBV15 and TRBJ1-5; a weak D match, TRBD1 (6 bases). The CDR3 totals 16 residues. Trimming took off 2 bases at V and 3 bases at J, with 14 bases between the two ends. Germline values: CDR1 LNHNV, CDR2 YYDKDF (reference sequence). Here the CDR3 reads CATSRKGEPVNQPQHF. The CDR3 region has the DNA TGTGCCACCAGCAGAAAGGGGGAACCGGTCAATCAGCCCCAGCATTTT.

V is TRBV20-1 and J is TRBJ1-5; D gene unclear. V lost 3 bases and J 4 bases, leaving 7 bases between the germline ends. This CDR3 has 12 amino acids. CDR1 is DFQATT, CDR2 SNEGSKA, per germline (reference sequence). The CDR3 is CSASPSNQPQHF. The CDR3, as DNA: TGCAGTGCTAGTCCTTCTAATCAGCCCCAGCATTTT.

The chain joins TRBV25-1 to TRBJ2-4; 11 bases map to TRBD1. In germline, CDR1 is MGHDK, CDR2 SYGVNS. V lost 8 bases to trimming and J lost 2 bases; unmatched junction nucleotides: 5. The CDR3 loop spans 15 amino acids. Here the CDR3 reads CASPGQGAPKNIQYF. CDR3 nucleotide sequence: TGTGCCAGCCCTGGACAGGGGGCACCCAAAAACATTCAGTACTTC. Looking up the rest from reference TRBV25-1 and TRBJ2-4 gives the full variable domain: EADIYQTPRYLVIGTGKKITLECSQTMGHDKMYWYQQDPGMELHLIHYSYGVNSTEKGDLSSESTVSRIRTEHFPLTLESARPSHTSQYLCASPGQGAPKNIQYFGAGTRLSVL.

J is TRBJ1-2 and V is TRBV27, with TRBD1 as a possible D gene (6 bases). This CDR3 comprises 13 residues. CDR1 and CDR2 (germline): MNHEY, SMNVEV (reference sequence). Trimming pared 7 bases from V and 7 bases from J, leaving 16 bases between. The CDR3 loop reads CASMGRGAGGYTF. The CDR3 DNA sequence: TGTGCCAGCATGGGTCGGGGGGCGGGTGGCTACACCTTC.

In regard to this clone: Other DNA sequences in this specimen translate into the identical CDR3. V gene TRBV4-3 combines with J gene TRBJ2-2; no clear D gene. The length of the CDR3 is 15 residues. The V gene lost 2 bases and the J gene lost 3 bases, with 10 bases spanning the gap. In germline, CDR1 is LGHNA, CDR2 YSLEER. The CDR3 sequence is CASSQMNDYTGELFF. CDR3 nucleotides: TGCGCCAGCAGCCAAATGAACGACTACACCGGGGAGCTGTTTTTT.

This clone turned up a few times. This chain connects TRBV5-1 to TRBJ2-2; D not resolved. The V gene lost 4 bases and the J gene lost 5 bases, with 9 bases spanning the gap. There are 13 residues in the CDR3. Germline assignment: CDR1 SGHRS and CDR2 YFSETQ. CDR3: CASSLDGTGELFF. The CDR3 DNA reads as TGCGCCAGCAGCCTGGACGGGACCGGGGAGCTGTTTTTT.

The chain joins TRBV7-2 to TRBJ1-2, with D perhaps TRBD1 (6 bases). Germline CDR1 and CDR2: SGHTA and FQGNSA. V dropped 5 bases and J dropped 3 bases, with 10 bases sitting between them. The CDR3 loop spans 13 amino acids. The CDR3 sequence: CASSVGGDYGYTF. The DNA of the CDR3 is TGTGCCAGCAGCGTAGGGGGGGACTATGGCTACACCTTC.

This chain joins TRBV4-3 and TRBJ1-6, with D tentatively TRBD1 (6 bases). Deletions cut 1 base from V and 9 bases from J, with 13 bases between. Germline V gives CDR1 LGHNA, CDR2 YSLEER. The CDR3 totals 15 residues. Here the CDR3 DNA reads TGCGCCAGCAGCCAAGGGACAGTAGAAGGTTCACCCCTCCACTTT. This encodes CASSQGTVEGSPLHF.

The gene calls are TRBV19 and TRBJ1-4; D is uncertain. Germline V lookup: CDR1 LNHDA, CDR2 SQIVND (reference sequence). Trimming stripped 2 bases from V and 5 bases from J, with 12 bases between. CDR3 length: 15 amino acids. The CDR3 spells CASSIYREVNEKLFF. The CDR3 region has the DNA TGTGCCAGTAGTATATATCGGGAGGTCAATGAAAAACTGTTTTTT. Looking up the rest from reference TRBV19 and TRBJ1-4 gives the full variable domain: DGGITQSPKYLFRKEGQNVTLSCEQNLNHDAMYWYRQDPGQGLRLIYYSQIVNDFQKGDIAEGYSVSREKKESFPLTVTSAQKNPTAFYLCASSIYREVNEKLFFGSGTQLSVL.

The genes are TRBV7-8 and TRBJ2-1, with TRBD2 matching 8 bases. The ends lost 5 bases at V and 0 bases at J; junction bases unmatched: 6. Germline-derived CDR1 and CDR2 are SGHVS and FQNEAQ. This CDR3 is 16 amino acids long. CDR3 protein: CASSPGGFYSYNEQFF. CDR3 DNA: TGTGCCAGCAGCCCGGGGGGGTTTTACTCCTACAATGAGCAGTTCTTC. Filled out from reference TRBV7-8 and TRBJ2-1, the complete variable domain reads GAGVSQSPRYKVAKRGQDVALRCDPISGHVSLFWYQQALGQGPEFLTYFQNEAQLDKSGLPSDRFFAERPEGSVSTLKIQRTQQEDSAVYLCASSPGGFYSYNEQFFGPGTRLTVL.

This clone was observed once. The rearrangement links TRBV7-2 to TRBJ1-1, with 8 bases identical to TRBD1. The CDR3 sequence is 15 residues long. The germline gives CDR1 SGHTA, CDR2 FQGNSA. The trim removed 5 bases at V and 4 bases at J, leaving 9 bases unmatched. The CDR3 loop reads CASSPPAGGGTEAFF. In nucleotides, the CDR3 is TGTGCCAGCAGCCCCCCCGCAGGGGGCGGCACTGAAGCTTTCTTT.

The V and J genes are TRBV11-2 and TRBJ2-3; D call uncertain. The CDR3 totals 15 residues. Germline values: CDR1 SGHAT, CDR2 FQNNGV. The V and J ends lost 1 base and 0 bases respectively, with 8 bases between them. CDR3 amino acids: CASSLGPSSTDTQYF. CDR3 bases: TGTGCCAGCAGCTTAGGGCCCTCTAGCACAGATACGCAGTATTTT.

The chain links TRBV7-6 to TRBJ2-3; TRBD2 aligns across 15 bases. The CDR3 loop spans 19 amino acids. Looked up from germline, CDR1 is SGHVS and CDR2 is FNYEAQ. The V segment lost 6 bases and the J segment 0 bases; nucleotides outside the gene matches: 10. The CDR3 loop is CASSYGLAGGLWSTDTQYF. The CDR3 region has the DNA TGTGCCAGCAGTTATGGACTAGCGGGGGGGCTTTGGAGCACAGATACGCAGTATTTT.